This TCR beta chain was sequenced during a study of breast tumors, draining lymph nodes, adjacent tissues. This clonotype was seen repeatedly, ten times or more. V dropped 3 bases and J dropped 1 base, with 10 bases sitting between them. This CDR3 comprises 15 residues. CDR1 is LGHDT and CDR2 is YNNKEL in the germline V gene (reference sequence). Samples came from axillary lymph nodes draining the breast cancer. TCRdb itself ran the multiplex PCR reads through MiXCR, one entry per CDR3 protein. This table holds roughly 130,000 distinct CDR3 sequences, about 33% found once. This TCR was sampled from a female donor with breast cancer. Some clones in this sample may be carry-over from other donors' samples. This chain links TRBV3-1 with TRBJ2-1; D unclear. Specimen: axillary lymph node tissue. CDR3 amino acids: CASSQGFGSYNEQFF. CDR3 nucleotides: TGTGCCAGCAGCCAGGGTTTTGGGTCCTACAATGAGCAGTTCTTC.